The present TCR beta chain was sequenced within a study of CD8+CD57+ T cells in acquired aplastic anemia. For the study at large: DNA recovered from sorted CD4+ and CD8+ cells had a mean of roughly 3 ug. General study findings and limits: Patients versus controls showed no significant CD8+ Simpson's diversity difference.

Remarks on this clonotype: Its antigen is currently unknown. Compared with germline, one end of the junction differs, possibly owing to a read error.

CDR1 is SGHRS, CDR2 YFSETQ, per germline. The CDR3 length is 13 residues. CDR3 and TCR beta VDJ profiling relied on a genomic DNA template. From the reads, TCRdb called clonotypes with MiXCR, one entry per CDR3 protein. The table has about 270,000 distinct CDR3 sequences, 82% seen once. Sequencing was done on patients that had shown CD8+CD57+ cell expansion by flow cytometry. Sequenced sample: sorted CD4+, CD8+, or CD8+CD57+ T cells (not recorded which) from PBMCs. This sequence originates from a human donor with aplastic anemia. The chain uses TRBV5-1 and TRBJ1-2, with D possibly being TRBD1 (6 bases). The CDR3 protein is CDSSLVGDTYYTF. The DNA for the CDR3 is TGCGACAGCAGCTTGGTGGGGGACACCTACTACACCTTC.